This TCR beta chain stems from a study of CD8 T cells in ankylosing spondylitis. The CDR3 is 15 amino acids. Per germline, CDR1 DFQATT and CDR2 SNEGSKA (reference sequence). The ends lost 0 bases at V and 4 bases at J; junction bases unmatched: 6. One entry per CDR3 protein results from TCRdb running MiXCR on the 5' RACE reads. The repertoire has 150,000 to 250,000 distinct CDR3 sequences, around 13% of them found once; the top ten carry more than 15%. Sequencing input: blood, either unsorted or a sorted T cell fraction (not recorded which). The sequence came from a male donor with ankylosing spondylitis or in good health (not recorded which). This chain uses TRBV20-1 with TRBJ2-1; TRBD2 matches at 7 bases. CDR3 region: CSAREGLAVYNEQFF. DNA for the CDR3: TGCAGTGCTAGAGAGGGGCTAGCGGTATACAATGAGCAGTTCTTC.